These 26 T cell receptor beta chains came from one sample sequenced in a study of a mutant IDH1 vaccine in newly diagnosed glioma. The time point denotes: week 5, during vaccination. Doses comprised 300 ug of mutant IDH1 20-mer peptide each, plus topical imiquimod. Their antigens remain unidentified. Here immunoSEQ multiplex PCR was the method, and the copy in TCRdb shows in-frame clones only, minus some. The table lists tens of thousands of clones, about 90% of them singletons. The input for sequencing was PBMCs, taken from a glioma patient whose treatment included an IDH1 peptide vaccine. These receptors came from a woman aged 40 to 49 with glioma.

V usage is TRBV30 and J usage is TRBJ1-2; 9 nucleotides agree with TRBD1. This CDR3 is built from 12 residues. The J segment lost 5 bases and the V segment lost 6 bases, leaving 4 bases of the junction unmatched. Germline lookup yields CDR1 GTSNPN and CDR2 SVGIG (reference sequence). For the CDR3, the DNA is TGTGCCTGTCTACAGGGGGCGTATGGCTACACCTTC. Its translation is CACLQGAYGYTF.

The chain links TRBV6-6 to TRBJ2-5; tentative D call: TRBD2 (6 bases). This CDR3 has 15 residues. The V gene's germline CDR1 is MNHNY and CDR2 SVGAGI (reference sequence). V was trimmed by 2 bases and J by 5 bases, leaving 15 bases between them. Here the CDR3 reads CASSYRGRAGETQYF. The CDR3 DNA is TGTGCCAGCAGTTACCGCGGCAGGGCGGGGGAGACCCAGTACTTC.

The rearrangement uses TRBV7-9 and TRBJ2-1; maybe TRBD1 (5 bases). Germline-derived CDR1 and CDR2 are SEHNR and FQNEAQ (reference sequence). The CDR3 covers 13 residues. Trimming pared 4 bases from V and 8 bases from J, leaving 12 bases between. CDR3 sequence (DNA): TGTGCCAGCAGCTCGACAGTGGGTGATGAGCAGTTCTTC. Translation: CASSSTVGDEQFF.

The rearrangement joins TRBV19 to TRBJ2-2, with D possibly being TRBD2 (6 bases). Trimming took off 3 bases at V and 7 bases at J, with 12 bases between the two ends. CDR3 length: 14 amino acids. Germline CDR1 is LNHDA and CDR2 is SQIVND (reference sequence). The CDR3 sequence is CASSIRRGGGELFF. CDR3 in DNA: TGTGCCAGTAGTATTCGTCGGGGAGGCGGGGAGCTGTTTTTT. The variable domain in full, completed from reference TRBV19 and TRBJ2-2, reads DGGITQSPKYLFRKEGQNVTLSCEQNLNHDAMYWYRQDPGQGLRLIYYSQIVNDFQKGDIAEGYSVSREKKESFPLTVTSAQKNPTAFYLCASSIRRGGGELFFGEGSRLTVL.

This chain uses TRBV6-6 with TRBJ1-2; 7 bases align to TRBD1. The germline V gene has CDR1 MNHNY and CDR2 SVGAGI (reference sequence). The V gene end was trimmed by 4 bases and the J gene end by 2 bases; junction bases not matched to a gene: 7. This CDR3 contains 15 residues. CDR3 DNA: TGTGCCAGCAGTTCGGGCCCGGGACAGAACTATGGCTACACCTTC. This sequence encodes CASSSGPGQNYGYTF.

CDR3 loop: CASSETGSSYNEQFF. The CDR3 DNA sequence: TGTGCCAGCTCCGAGACTGGTAGCTCCTACAATGAGCAGTTCTTC. This rearrangement joins TRBV25-1 to TRBJ2-1; D is undetermined. The length of the CDR3 is 15 residues. V shed 8 bases and J shed 0 bases, with 14 bases lying between them. The germline gives CDR1 MGHDK, CDR2 SYGVNS.

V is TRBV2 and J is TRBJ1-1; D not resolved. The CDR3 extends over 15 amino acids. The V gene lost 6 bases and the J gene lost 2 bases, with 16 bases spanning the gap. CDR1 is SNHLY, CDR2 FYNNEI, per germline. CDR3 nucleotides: TGTGCCAGCAGGGCCTCCTCTAACGGTAACACTGAAGCTTTCTTT. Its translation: CASRASSNGNTEAFF.

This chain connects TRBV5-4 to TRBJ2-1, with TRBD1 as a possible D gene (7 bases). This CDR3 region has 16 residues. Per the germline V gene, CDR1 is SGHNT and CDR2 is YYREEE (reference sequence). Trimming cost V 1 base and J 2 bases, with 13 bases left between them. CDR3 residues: CASSLFQGGAYNEQFF. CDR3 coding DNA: TGTGCCAGCAGCTTGTTTCAGGGGGGCGCCTACAATGAGCAGTTCTTC.

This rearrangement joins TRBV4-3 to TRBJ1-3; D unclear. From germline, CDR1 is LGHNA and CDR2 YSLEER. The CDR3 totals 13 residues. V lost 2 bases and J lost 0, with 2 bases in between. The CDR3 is CASSQSSGNTIYF. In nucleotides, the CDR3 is TGCGCCAGCAGCCAATCCTCTGGAAACACCATATATTTT.

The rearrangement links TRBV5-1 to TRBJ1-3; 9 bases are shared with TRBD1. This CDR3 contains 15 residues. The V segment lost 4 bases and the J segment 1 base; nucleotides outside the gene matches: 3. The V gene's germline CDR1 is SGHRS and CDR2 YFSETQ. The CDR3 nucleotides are TGCGCCAGCAGCACCGGGACAGGGTCTGGAAACACCATATATTTT. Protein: CASSTGTGSGNTIYF.

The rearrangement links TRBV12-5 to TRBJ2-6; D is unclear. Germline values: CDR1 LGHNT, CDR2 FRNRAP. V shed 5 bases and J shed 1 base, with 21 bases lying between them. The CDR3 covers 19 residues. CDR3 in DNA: TGTGCTAGTGGTGTCTACCGGGCCGCATACAAGTCTGGGGCCAACGTCCTGACTTTC. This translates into CASGVYRAAYKSGANVLTF.

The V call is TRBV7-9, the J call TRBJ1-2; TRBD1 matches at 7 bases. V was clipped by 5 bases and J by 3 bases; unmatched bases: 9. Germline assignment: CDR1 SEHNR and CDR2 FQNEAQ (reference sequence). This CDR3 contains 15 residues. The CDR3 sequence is CASSQGGQTHYGYTF. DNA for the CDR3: TGTGCCAGCAGCCAGGGGGGACAGACCCACTATGGCTACACCTTC.

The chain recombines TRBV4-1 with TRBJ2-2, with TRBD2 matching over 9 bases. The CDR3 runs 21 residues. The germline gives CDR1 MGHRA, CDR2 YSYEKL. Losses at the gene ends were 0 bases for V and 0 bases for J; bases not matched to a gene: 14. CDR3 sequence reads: CASSQESGRTSAYANTGELFF. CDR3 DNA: TGCGCCAGCAGCCAAGAATCGGGGAGGACTAGCGCCTACGCGAACACCGGGGAGCTGTTTTTT.

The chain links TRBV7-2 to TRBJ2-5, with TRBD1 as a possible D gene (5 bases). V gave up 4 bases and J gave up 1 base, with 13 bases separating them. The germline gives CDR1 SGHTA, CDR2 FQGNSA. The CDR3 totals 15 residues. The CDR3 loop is CASSSSRQIQETQYF. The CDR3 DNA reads TGTGCCAGCAGCTCCTCTCGACAGATCCAAGAGACCCAGTACTTC.

CDR3 protein: CASSSQGPRYGYTF. CDR3 sequence (DNA): TGTGCCAGCAGTTCCCAGGGACCCCGCTATGGCTACACCTTC. The genes are TRBV2 and TRBJ1-2; D might be TRBD1 (5 bases). This CDR3 has 14 amino acids. CDR1 and CDR2 from the germline V gene are SNHLY and FYNNEI. The ends were cut back, 5 bases at V and 4 bases at J, with 14 bases in the middle. The full variable domain, rest sourced from reference TRBV2 and TRBJ1-2, is EPEVTQTPSHQVTQMGQEVILRCVPISNHLYFYWYRQILGQKVEFLVSFYNNEISEKSEIFDDQFSVERPDGSNFTLKIRSTKLEDSAMYFCASSSQGPRYGYTFGSGTRLTVV.

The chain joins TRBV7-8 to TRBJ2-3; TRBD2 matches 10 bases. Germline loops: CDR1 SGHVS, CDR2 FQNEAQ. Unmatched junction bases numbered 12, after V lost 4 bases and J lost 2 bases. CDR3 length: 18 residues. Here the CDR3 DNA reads TGTGCCAGCAGCTCACACCGCGCACTAGCGGGGACCACAGATACGCAGTATTTT. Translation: CASSSHRALAGTTDTQYF.

The CDR3, as DNA: TGTGCCAGCAGCTTACGGAGCGAGAACTACGAGCAGTACTTC. It translates to CASSLRSENYEQYF. This chain links TRBV7-2 with TRBJ2-7; unclear D gene. The CDR3 runs 14 residues. V lost 2 bases, J lost 3 bases, and 11 bases lay in between. Per germline, CDR1 SGHTA and CDR2 FQGNSA.

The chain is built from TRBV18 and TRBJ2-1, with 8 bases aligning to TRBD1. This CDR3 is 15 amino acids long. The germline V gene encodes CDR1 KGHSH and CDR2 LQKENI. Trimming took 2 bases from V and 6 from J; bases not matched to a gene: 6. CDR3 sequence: CASSPIGQGSNEQFF. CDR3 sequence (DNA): TGTGCCAGCTCACCAATTGGACAGGGTTCCAATGAGCAGTTCTTC.

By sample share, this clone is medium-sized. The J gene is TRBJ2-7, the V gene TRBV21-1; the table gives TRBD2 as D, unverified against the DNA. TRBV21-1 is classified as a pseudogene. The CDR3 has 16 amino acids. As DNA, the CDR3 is TGTGCCAGCACCTTAGCGGGGGCGCTGACATCCTACGAGCAGTACTTC. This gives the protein CASTLAGALTSYEQYF.

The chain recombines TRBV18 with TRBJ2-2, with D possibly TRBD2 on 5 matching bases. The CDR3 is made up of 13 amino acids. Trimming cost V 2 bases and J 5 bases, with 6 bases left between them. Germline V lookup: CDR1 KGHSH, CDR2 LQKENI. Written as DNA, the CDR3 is TGTGCCAGCTCACCAGTAGCGACCGGGGAGCTGTTTTTT. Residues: CASSPVATGELFF.

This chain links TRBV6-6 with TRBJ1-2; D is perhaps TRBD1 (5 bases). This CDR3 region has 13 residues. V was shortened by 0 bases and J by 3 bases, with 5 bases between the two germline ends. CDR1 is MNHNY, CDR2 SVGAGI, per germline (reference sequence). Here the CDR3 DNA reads TGTGCCAGCAGTTACTCGACAGACTATGGCTACACCTTC. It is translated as CASSYSTDYGYTF.

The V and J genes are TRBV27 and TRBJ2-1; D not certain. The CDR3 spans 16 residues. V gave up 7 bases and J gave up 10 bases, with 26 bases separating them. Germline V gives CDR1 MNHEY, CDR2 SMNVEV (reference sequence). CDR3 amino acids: CASTLKGRDQGYEQFF. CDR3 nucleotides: TGTGCCAGCACTCTGAAGGGCCGCGACCAAGGGTACGAGCAGTTCTTC.

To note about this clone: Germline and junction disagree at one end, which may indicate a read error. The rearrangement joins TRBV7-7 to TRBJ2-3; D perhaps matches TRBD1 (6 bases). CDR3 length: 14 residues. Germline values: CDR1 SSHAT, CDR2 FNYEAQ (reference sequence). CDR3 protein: CASSPDSSTDTQYF. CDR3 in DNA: TGTGCTAGCAGCCCGGACAGTAGCACAGATACGCAGTATTTT. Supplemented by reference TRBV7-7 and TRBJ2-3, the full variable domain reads GAGVSQSPRYKVTKRGQDVTLRCDPISSHATLYWYQQALGQGPEFLTYFNYEAQPDKSGLPSDRFSAERPEGSISTLTIQRTEQRDSAMYRCASSPDSSTDTQYFGPGTRLTVL.

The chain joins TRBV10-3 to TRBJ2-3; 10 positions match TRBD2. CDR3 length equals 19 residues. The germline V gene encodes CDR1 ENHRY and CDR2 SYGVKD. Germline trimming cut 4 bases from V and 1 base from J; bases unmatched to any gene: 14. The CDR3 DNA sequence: TGTGCCATCAGTGGAGCCCGTGGGCTAGCGGGGGTCGGCACAGATACGCAGTATTTT. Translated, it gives CAISGARGLAGVGTDTQYF.

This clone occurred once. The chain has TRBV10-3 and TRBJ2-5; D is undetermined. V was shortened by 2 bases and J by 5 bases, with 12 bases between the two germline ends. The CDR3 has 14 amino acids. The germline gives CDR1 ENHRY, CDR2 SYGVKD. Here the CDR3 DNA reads TGTGCCATCAGTGAGGTGGCTAGGGCGGAGACCCAGTACTTC. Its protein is CAISEVARAETQYF.

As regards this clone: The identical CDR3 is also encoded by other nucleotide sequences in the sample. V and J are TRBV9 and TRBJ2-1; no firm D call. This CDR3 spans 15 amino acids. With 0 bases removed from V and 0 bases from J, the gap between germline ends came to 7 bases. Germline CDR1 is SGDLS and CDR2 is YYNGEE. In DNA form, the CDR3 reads TGTGCCAGCAGCGTAGACCCGAGCTCCTACAATGAGCAGTTCTTC. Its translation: CASSVDPSSYNEQFF.